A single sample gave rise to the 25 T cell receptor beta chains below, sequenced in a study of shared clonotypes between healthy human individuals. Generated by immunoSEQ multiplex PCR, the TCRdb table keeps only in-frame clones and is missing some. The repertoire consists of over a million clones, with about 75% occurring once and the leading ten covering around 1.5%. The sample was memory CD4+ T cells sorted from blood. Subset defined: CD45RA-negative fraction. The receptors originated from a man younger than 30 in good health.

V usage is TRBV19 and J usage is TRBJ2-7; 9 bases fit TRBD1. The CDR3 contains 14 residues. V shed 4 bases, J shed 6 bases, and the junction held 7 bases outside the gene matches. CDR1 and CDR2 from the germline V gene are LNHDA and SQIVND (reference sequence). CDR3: CASSTSGTGSEQYF. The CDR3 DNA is TGTGCCAGTAGTACCTCCGGGACAGGGAGCGAGCAGTACTTC.

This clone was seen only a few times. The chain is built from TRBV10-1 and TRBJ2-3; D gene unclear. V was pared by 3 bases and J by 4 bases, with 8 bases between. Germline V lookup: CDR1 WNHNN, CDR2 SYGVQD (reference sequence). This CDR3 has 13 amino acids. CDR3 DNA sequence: TGCGCCAGCAGTGATACCAGCCCAGATACGCAGTATTTT. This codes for CASSDTSPDTQYF.

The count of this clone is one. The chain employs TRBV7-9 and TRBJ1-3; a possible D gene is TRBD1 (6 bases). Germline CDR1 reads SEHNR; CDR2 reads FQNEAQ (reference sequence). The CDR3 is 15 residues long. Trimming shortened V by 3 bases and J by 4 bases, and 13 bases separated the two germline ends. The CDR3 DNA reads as TGTGCCAGCAGCTTCTATCAGGGGACGGGAAACACCATATATTTT. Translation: CASSFYQGTGNTIYF.

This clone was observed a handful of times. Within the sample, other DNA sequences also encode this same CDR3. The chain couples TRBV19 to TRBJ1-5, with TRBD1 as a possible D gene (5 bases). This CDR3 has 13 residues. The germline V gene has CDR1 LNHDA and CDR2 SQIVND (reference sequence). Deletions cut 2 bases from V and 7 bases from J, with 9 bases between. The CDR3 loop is CASSIKGPQPQHF. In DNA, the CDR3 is TGTGCCAGTAGTATAAAGGGGCCACAGCCCCAGCATTTT.

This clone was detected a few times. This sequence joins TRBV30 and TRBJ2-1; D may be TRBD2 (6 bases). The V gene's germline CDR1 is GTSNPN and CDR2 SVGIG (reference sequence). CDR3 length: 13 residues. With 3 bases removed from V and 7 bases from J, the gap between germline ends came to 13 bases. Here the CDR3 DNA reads TGTGCCTGGAGACGACGAGGGAGGAATGAGCAGTTCTTC. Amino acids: CAWRRRGRNEQFF.

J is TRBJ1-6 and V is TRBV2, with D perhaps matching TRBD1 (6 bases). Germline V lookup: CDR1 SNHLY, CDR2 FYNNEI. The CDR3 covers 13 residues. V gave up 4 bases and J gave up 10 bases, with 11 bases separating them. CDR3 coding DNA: TGTGCCAGCAGTGGGGGGACAAAATCACCCCTCCACTTT. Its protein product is CASSGGTKSPLHF. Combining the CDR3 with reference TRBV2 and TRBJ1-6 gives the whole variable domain EPEVTQTPSHQVTQMGQEVILRCVPISNHLYFYWYRQILGQKVEFLVSFYNNEISEKSEIFDDQFSVERPDGSNFTLKIRSTKLEDSAMYFCASSGGTKSPLHFGNGTRLTVT.

The CDR3 region is CASSPRQGRGEKLFF. CDR3 coding DNA: TGTGCCAGTAGTCCTCGACAGGGACGGGGTGAAAAACTGTTTTTT. The V gene is TRBV19, the J gene TRBJ1-4, with 7 bases aligning to TRBD1. This CDR3 contains 15 residues. The germline CDR1 and CDR2 sequences are LNHDA and SQIVND (reference sequence). V lost 5 bases and J lost 7; bases outside the gene matches: 10.

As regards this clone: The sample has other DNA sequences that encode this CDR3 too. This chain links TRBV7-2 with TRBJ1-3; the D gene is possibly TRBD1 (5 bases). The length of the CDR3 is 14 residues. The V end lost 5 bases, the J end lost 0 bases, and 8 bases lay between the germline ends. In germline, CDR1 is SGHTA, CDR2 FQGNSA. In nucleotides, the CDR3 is TGTGCCAGCAGCCTGGGGGGCTCTGGAAACACCATATATTTT. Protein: CASSLGGSGNTIYF.

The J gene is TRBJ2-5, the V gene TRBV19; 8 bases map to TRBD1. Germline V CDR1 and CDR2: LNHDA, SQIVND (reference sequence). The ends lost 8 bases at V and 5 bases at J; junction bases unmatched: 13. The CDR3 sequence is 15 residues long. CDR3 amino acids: CASGQGTGRRETQYF. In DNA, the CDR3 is TGTGCCAGTGGACAAGGGACAGGCCGAAGGGAGACCCAGTACTTC.

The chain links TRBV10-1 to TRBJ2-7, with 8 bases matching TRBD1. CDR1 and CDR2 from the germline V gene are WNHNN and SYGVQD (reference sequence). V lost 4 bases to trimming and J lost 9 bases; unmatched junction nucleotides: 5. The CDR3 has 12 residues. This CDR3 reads CASSGQGNRQYF. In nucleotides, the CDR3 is TGCGCCAGCAGTGGACAGGGGAACAGGCAGTACTTC.

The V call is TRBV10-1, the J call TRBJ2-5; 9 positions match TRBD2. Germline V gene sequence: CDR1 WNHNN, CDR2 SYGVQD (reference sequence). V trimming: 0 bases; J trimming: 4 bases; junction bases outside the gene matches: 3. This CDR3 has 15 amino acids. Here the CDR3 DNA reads TGCGCCAGCAGTGAGTCCAGGACTAGCGTAGAGACCCAGTACTTC. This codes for CASSESRTSVETQYF.

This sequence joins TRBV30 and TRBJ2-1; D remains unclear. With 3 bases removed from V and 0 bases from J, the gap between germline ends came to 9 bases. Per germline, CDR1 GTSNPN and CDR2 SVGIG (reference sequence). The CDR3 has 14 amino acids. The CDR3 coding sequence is TGTGCCTGGAGCCCAATTGACTCCTACAATGAGCAGTTCTTC. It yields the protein CAWSPIDSYNEQFF.

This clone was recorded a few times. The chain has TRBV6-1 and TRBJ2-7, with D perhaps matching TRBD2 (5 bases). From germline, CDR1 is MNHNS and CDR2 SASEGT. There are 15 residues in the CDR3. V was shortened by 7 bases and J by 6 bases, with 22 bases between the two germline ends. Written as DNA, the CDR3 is TGTGCCAGCACCCCCGAGGGCGGACTTGGAGGCGAGCAGTACTTC. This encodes CASTPEGGLGGEQYF.

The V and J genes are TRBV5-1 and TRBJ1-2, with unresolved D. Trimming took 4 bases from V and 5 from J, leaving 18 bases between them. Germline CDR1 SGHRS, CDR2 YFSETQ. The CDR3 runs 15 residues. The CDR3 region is CASSPEGMRAYGYTF. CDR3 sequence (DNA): TGCGCCAGCAGCCCCGAAGGGATGCGGGCGTATGGCTACACCTTC. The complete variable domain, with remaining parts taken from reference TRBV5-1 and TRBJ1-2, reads KAGVTQTPRYLIKTRGQQVTLSCSPISGHRSVSWYQQTPGQGLQFLFEYFSETQRNKGNFPGRFSGRQFSNSRSEMNVSTLELGDSALYLCASSPEGMRAYGYTFGSGTRLTVV.

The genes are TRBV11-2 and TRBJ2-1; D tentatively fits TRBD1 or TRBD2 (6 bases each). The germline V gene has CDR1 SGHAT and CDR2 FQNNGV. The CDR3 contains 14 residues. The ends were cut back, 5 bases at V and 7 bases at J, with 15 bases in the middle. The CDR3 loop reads CASSRPGAWNEQFF. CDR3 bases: TGTGCCAGCAGCCGCCCGGGGGCCTGGAATGAGCAGTTCTTC.

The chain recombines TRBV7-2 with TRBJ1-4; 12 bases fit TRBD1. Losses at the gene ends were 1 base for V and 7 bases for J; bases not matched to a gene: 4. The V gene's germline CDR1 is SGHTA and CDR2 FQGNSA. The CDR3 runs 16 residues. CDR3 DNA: TGTGCCAGCAGCTTAGGGGGACAGGGGGCCGGTGAAAAACTGTTTTTT. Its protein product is CASSLGGQGAGEKLFF.

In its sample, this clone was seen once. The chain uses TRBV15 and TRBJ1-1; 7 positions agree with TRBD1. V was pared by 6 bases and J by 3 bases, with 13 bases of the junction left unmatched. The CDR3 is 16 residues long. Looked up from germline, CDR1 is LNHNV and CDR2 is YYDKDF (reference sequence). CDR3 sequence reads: CATRNATGWVDTEAFF. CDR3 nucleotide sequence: TGTGCCACCAGAAACGCGACAGGGTGGGTTGACACTGAAGCTTTCTTT.

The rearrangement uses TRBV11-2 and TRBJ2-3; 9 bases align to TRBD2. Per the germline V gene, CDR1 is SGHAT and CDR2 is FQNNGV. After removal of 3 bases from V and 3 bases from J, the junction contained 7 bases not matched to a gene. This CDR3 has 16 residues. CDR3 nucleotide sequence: TGTGCCAGCAGCTTCCAAGCGGGAGGCCCTACAGATACGCAGTATTTT. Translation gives CASSFQAGGPTDTQYF.

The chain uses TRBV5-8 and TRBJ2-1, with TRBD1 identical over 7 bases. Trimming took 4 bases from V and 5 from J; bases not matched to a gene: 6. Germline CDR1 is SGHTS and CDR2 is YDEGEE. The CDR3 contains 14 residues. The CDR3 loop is CASSRGGRNNEQFF. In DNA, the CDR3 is TGTGCCAGCAGCCGAGGGGGCAGGAACAATGAGCAGTTCTTC.

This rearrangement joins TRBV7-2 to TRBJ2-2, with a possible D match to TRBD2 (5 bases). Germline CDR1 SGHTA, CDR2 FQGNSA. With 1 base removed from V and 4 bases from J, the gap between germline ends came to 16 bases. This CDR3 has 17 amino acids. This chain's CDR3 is CASSLDFPAELTGELFF. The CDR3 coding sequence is TGTGCCAGCAGCTTAGACTTCCCAGCGGAGCTCACCGGGGAGCTGTTTTTT.

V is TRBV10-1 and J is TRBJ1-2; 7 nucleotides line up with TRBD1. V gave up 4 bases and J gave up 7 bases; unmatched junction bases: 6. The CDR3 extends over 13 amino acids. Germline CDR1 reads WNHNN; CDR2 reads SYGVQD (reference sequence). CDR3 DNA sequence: TGCGCCAGCAGTGCCGACAGGGAGGTTGGCTACACCTTC. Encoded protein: CASSADREVGYTF.

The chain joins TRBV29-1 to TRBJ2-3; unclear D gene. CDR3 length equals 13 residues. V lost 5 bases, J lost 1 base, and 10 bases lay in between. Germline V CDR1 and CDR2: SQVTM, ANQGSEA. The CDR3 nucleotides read TGCAGCGTTCCACCGTTGGGCACAGATACGCAGTATTTT. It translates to CSVPPLGTDTQYF.

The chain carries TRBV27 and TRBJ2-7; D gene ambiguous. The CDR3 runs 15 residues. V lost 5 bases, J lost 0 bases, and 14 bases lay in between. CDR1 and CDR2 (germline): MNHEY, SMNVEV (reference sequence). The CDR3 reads CASSPSGVGSYEQYF. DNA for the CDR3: TGTGCCAGCAGTCCCAGTGGTGTTGGCTCCTACGAGCAGTACTTC.

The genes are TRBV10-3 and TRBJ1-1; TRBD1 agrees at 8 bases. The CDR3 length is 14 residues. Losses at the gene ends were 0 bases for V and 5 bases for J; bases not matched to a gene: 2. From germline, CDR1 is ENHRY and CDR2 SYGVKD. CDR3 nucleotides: TGTGCCATCAGTGAGTCGAACAGGGGGACTGAAGCTTTCTTT. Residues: CAISESNRGTEAFF.

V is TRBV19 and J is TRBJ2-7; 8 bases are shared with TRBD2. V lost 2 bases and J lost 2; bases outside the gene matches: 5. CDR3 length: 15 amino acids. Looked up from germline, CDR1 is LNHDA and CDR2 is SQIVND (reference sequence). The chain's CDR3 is CASSIIAGGTYEQYF. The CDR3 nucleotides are TGTGCCAGTAGTATAATCGCGGGAGGTACCTACGAGCAGTACTTC.